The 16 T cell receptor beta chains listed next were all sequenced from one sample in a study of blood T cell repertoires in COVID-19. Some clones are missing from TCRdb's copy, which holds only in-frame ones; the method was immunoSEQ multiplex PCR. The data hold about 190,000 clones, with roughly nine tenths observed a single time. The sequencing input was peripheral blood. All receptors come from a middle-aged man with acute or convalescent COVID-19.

DNA for the CDR3: TGTGCCATCAGGACAGGGATGCCCTCTCTGGGGGCCAACGTCCTGACTTTC. Amino acid sequence: CAIRTGMPSLGANVLTF. The rearrangement uses TRBV10-3 and TRBJ2-6; 7 bases are a match to TRBD1. Unmatched junction bases numbered 12, after V lost 6 bases and J lost 4 bases. This CDR3 has 17 amino acids. Germline CDR1 reads ENHRY; CDR2 reads SYGVKD.

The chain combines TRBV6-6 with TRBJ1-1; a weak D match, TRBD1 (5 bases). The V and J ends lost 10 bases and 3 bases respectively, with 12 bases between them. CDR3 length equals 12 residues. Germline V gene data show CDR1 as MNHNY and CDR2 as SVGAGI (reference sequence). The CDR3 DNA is TGTGCCACCTTGGACAAGCACACTGAAGCTTTCTTT. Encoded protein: CATLDKHTEAFF.

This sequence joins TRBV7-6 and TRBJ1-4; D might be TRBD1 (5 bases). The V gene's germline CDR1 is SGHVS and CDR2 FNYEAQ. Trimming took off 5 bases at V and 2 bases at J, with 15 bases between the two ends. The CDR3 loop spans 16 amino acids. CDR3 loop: CASSRTTGATNEKLFF. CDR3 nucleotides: TGTGCCAGCAGCCGAACTACAGGTGCCACTAATGAAAAACTGTTTTTT.

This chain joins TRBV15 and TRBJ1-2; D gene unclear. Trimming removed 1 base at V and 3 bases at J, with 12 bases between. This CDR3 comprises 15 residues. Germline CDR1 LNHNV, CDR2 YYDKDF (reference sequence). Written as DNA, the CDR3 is TGTGCCACCAGCAGAGTGGCGGCCGTCGACTATGGCTACACCTTC. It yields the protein CATSRVAAVDYGYTF.

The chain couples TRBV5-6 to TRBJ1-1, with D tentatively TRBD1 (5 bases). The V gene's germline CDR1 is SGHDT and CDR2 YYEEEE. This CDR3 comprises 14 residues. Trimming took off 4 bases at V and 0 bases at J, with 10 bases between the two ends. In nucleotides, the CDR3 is TGTGCCAGCAGCCCGACAGTTATGAACACTGAAGCTTTCTTT. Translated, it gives CASSPTVMNTEAFF.

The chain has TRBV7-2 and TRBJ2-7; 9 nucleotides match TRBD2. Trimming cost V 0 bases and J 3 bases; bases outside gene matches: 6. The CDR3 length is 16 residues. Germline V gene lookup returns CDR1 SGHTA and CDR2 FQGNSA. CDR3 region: CASSLAVLRGGYEQYF. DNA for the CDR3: TGTGCCAGCAGCTTAGCGGTATTGCGGGGGGGCTACGAGCAGTACTTC. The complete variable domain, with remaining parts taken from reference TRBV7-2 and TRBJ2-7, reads GAGVSQSPSNKVTEKGKDVELRCDPISGHTALYWYRQSLGQGLEFLIYFQGNSAPDKSGLPSDRFSAERTGGSVSTLTIQRTQQEDSAVYLCASSLAVLRGGYEQYFGPGTRLTVT.

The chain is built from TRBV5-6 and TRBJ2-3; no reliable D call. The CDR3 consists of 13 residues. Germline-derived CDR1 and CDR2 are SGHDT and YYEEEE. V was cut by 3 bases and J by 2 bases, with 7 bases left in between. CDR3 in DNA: TGTGCCAGCAGCTCAGATTCCACAGATACGCAGTATTTT. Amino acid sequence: CASSSDSTDTQYF.

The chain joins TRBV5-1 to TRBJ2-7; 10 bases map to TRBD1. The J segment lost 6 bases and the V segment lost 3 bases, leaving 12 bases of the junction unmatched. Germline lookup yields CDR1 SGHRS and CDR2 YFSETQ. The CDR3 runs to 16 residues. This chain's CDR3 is CASSSGQTGGVLEQYF. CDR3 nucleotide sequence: TGCGCCAGCAGCTCGGGACAGACAGGGGGCGTCCTCGAGCAGTACTTC.

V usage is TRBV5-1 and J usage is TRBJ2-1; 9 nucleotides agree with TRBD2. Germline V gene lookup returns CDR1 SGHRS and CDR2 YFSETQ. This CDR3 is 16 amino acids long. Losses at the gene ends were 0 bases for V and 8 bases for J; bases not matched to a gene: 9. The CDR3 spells CASSLVALAGTHEQFF. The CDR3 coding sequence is TGCGCCAGCAGCTTGGTGGCGCTAGCGGGGACGCATGAGCAGTTCTTC. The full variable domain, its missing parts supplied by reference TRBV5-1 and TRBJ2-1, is KAGVTQTPRYLIKTRGQQVTLSCSPISGHRSVSWYQQTPGQGLQFLFEYFSETQRNKGNFPGRFSGRQFSNSRSEMNVSTLELGDSALYLCASSLVALAGTHEQFFGPGTRLTVL.

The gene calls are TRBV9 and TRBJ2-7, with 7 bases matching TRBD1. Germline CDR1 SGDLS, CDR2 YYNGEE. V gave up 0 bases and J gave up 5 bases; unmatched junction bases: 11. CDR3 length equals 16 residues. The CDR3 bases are TGTGCCAGCAGCGTAGCCCCGACAGGGATAGGCAACGAGCAGTACTTC. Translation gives CASSVAPTGIGNEQYF.

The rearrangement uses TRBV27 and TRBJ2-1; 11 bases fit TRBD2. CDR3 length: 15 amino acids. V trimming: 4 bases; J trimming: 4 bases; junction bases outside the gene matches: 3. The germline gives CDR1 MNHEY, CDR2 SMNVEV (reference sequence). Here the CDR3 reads CASSSRTSGYNEQFF. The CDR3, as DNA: TGTGCCAGCAGTTCACGGACTAGCGGGTACAATGAGCAGTTCTTC.

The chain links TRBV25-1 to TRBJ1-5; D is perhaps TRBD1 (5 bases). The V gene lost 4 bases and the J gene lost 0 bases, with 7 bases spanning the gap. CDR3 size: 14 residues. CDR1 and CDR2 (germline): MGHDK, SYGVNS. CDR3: CASSAGHSNQPQHF. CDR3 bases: TGTGCCAGCAGTGCAGGGCATAGCAATCAGCCCCAGCATTTT.

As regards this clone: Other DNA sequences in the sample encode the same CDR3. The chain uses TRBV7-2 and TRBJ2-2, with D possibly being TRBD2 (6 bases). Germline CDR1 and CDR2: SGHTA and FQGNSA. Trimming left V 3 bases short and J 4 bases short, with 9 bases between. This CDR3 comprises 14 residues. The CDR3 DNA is TGTGCCAGCAGCTTGGTCGGGGGCACCGGGGAGCTGTTTTTT. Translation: CASSLVGGTGELFF.

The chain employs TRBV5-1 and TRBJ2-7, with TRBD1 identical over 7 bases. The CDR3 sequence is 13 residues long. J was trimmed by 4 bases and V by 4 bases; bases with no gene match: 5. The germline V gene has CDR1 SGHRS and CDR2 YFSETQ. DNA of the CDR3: TGCGCCAGCAGCAGGGGACAGTTGTACGAGCAGTACTTC. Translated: CASSRGQLYEQYF.

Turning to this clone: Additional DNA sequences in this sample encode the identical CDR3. The DNA of the CDR3 is TGTGCCAGCAGTTTTTACAACAGCAATCAGCCCCAGCATTTT. Protein product: CASSFYNSNQPQHF. The chain links TRBV28 to TRBJ1-5; D ambiguous. The germline gives CDR1 MDHEN, CDR2 SYDVKM. CDR3 length equals 14 residues. Trimming stripped 3 bases from V and 1 base from J, with 7 bases between.

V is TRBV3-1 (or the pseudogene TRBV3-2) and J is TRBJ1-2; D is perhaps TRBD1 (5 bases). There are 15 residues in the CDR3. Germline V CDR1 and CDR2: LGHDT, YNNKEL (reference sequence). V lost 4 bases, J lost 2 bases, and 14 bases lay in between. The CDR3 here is CASSPTAGLNYGYTF. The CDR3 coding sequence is TGTGCCAGCAGCCCCACTGCGGGGCTCAACTATGGCTACACCTTC.